This T cell receptor (beta chain) was identified in a study of PD-L1 blockade in urothelial cancer. For the study at large: Timepoints chosen for blood analysis were 3 weeks (second dose) and 6 weeks after treatment start. Across blood samples, T cells had a median count of 141,255. Regarding the study as a whole: In blood at 3 weeks, tumor-associated clones expanded more among patients with durable benefit.

Sequencing used immunoSEQ multiplex PCR; TCRdb keeps in-frame clones, though not all of them. The profile covers 45,000 to 55,000 clones, with around 84% appearing a single time and roughly 1.3% taken by the ten largest. Trimming took off 4 bases at V and 1 base at J, with 6 bases between the two ends. This CDR3 has 13 amino acids. Germline V gene data show CDR1 as SGHRS and CDR2 as YFSETQ. Of note for this clone: Antigen unknown.

Time point here: pretreatment peripheral blood. For each patient, 1 to 8 samples were obtained, pretreatment and on-treatment. Sequencing was performed on PBMCs, taken around atezolizumab (anti-PD-L1) treatment. The sequence derives from a man aged 50-60 years with urothelial cancer. V gene TRBV5-1 combines with J gene TRBJ1-3; no clear D. CDR3 sequence (DNA): TGCGCCAGCAGCAAGCCGTCTGGAAACACCATATATTTT. Translating it yields CASSKPSGNTIYF. The full variable domain, completed using reference TRBV5-1 and TRBJ1-3, is KAGVTQTPRYLIKTRGQQVTLSCSPISGHRSVSWYQQTPGQGLQFLFEYFSETQRNKGNFPGRFSGRQFSNSRSEMNVSTLELGDSALYLCASSKPSGNTIYFGEGSWLTVV.